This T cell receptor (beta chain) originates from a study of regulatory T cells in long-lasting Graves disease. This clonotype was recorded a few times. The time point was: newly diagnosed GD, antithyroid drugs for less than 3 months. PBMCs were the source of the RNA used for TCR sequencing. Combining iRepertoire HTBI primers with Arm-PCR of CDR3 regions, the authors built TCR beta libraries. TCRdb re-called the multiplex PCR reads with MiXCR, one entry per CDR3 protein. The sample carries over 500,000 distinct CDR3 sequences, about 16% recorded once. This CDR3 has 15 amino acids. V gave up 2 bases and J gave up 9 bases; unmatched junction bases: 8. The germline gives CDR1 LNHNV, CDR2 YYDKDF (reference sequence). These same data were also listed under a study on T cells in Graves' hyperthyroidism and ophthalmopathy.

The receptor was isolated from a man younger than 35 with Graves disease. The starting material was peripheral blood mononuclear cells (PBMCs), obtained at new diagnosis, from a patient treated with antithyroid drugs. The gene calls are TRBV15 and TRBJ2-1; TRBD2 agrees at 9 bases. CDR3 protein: CATSRPSGNYGEQFF. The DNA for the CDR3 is TGTGCCACCAGCAGACCTAGCGGGAACTACGGTGAGCAGTTCTTC.